This TCR beta chain originates from a study of shared clonotypes between healthy human individuals. Looked up from germline, CDR1 is SGHRS and CDR2 is YFSETQ. The CDR3 contains 14 residues. The germline V and J ends were trimmed by 2 bases and 3 bases, with 11 bases remaining between them. TCRdb's table, derived via immunoSEQ multiplex PCR, lists solely in-frame clones and lacks some. The sample has approximately 98,000 clones, around 68% seen once. The specimen sequenced was memory CD8+ T cells sorted from blood. The subset denotes: CD45RO+ cells pooled with CCR7-negative TemRA cells. The TCR originated in a woman in her thirties in good health. V and J are TRBV5-1 and TRBJ1-1; maybe TRBD1 (5 bases). CDR3 sequence: CASSLRQTHTEAFF. The CDR3 DNA reads TGCGCCAGCAGCTTACGACAGACCCACACTGAAGCTTTCTTT.